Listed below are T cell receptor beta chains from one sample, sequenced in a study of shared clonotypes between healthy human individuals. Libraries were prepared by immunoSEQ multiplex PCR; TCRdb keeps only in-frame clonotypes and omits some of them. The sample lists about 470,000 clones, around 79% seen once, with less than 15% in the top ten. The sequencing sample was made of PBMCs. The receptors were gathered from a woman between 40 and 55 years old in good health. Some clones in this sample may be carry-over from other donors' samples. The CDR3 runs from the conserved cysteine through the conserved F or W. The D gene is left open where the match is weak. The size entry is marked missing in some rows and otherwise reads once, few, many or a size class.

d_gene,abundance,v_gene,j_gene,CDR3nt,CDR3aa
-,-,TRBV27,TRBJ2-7,TGTGCCAGCAGTTGGGGGATAGGGGCCTACGAGCAGTACTTC,CASSWGIGAYEQYF
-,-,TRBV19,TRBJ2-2,TGTGCCAGTAGTATTCGGGGCCTCGGGGAGCTGTTTTTT,CASSIRGLGELFF
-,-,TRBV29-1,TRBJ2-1,TGCAGCGTTGAAGGACGGAGGAATGAGCAGTTCTTC,CSVEGRRNEQFF
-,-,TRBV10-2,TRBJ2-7,TGCGCCAGCAGTGAACAGGGTCGATCAAACGAGCAGTACTTC,CASSEQGRSNEQYF
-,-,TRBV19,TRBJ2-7,TGTGCCAGTAGTATAAAGGTTCTGACAAGCGGCCACGAGCAGTACTTC,CASSIKVLTSGHEQYF
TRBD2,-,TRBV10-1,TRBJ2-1,TGCGCCAGCTCACGTTCGGGACTAGCGGGAGGGAAATCGGACAATGAGCAGTTCTTC,CASSRSGLAGGKSDNEQFF
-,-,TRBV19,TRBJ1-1,TGTGCCAGTAGCCCGGGACGGCCCACTGAAGCTTTCTTT,CASSPGRPTEAFF
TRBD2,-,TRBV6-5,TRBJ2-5,TGTGCCAGCAGTTACGACTGGACTAGCGGACAAGAGACCCAGTACTTC,CASSYDWTSGQETQYF
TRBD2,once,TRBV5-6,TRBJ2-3,TGTGCCAGCAGTCCTAGCGGGAGTGGCACAGATACGCAGTATTTT,CASSPSGSGTDTQYF
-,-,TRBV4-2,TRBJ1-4,TGTGCCAGCAGCCCCCATTTGGCCAGTAGTGAAAAACTGTTTTTT,CASSPHLASSEKLFF
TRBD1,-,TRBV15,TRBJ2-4,TGTGCCACCAGCAGGGACAGGGTTAGCATTCAGTACTTC,CATSRDRVSIQYF
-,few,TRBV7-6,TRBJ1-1,TGTGCCAGCAGCTTAGGGGCCGTTCAGGGCGGCACTGAAGCTTTCTTT,CASSLGAVQGGTEAFF
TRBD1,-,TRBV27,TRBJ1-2,TGTGCCAGCAGTTCCCAACCACAGGGGGACTATGGCTACACCTTC,CASSSQPQGDYGYTF
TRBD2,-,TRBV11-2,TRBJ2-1,TGTGCCAGCAGCTTAGGGCGGGAGTGGGTCGGTGAGCAGTTCTTC,CASSLGREWVGEQFF
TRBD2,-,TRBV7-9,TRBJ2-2,TGTGCCAGCACGTTTTCCAGGACTAGCGGGACGAACACCGGGGAGCTGTTTTTT,CASTFSRTSGTNTGELFF
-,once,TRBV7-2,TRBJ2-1,TGTGCCAGCAGCTTAGCCGGGACTGACTACAATGAGCAGTTCTTC,CASSLAGTDYNEQFF
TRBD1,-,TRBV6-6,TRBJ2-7,TGTGCCAGCAGTTACTCGGCAGGACAGGGGTACGAGCAGTACTTC,CASSYSAGQGYEQYF
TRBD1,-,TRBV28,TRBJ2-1,TGTGCCAGCAGCACCCACCCGGGACAGGGGGCGCCGCCCCTCTACAATGAGCAGTTCTTC,CASSTHPGQGAPPLYNEQFF
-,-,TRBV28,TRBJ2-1,TGTGCCAGCAGTCCCCTCACTGGACGAGGCAATGAGCAGTTCTTC,CASSPLTGRGNEQFF
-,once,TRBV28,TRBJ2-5,TGTGCCAGCACCCCAAACCCCCACAGAATCACTCAAGAGACCCAGTACTTC,CASTPNPHRITQETQYF
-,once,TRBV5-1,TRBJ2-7,TGCGCCAGCAGCACCGGACATTCCTACGAGCAGTACTTC,CASSTGHSYEQYF
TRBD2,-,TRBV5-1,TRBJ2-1,TGCGCCAGCAGTAAAGGGTCTAGCGGAAACAATGAGCAGTTCTTC,CASSKGSSGNNEQFF
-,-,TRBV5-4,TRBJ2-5,TGTGCCAGCTCCGGGGAGTACCAAGAGACCCAGTACTTC,CASSGEYQETQYF
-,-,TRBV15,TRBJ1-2,TGTGCCACCAGCAGAGTTGGAGGAGCAAACTATGGCTACACCTTC,CATSRVGGANYGYTF
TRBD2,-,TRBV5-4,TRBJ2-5,TGTGCCAGCAGCTTCCGACTAGCGGGAGAAGAGACCCAGTACTTC,CASSFRLAGEETQYF
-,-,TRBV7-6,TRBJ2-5,TGTGCCAGCAGCTTGGTAGAAGAGACCCAGTACTTC,CASSLVEETQYF
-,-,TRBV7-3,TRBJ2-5,TGTGCCAGCAGCTTAGACGGGCGAGAGCAAGAGACCCAGTACTTC,CASSLDGREQETQYF
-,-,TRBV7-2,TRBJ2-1,TGTGCCAGCAGCCCCGGGCCTGCGAATGAGCAGTTCTTC,CASSPGPANEQFF
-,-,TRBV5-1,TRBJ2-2,TGCGCCAGCAGCTCCACAGTAGGGGGGAACACCGGGGAGCTGTTTTTT,CASSSTVGGNTGELFF
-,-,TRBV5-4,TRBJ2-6,TGTGCCAGCAGCAGCCAGAATGGGGCCAACGTCCTGACTTTC,CASSSQNGANVLTF
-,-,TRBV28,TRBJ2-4,TGTGCCAGCAGTCCACTCGACAGTTTAGCCAAAAACATTCAGTACTTC,CASSPLDSLAKNIQYF
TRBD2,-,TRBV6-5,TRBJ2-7,TGTGCCAGCCGGAGTCCGACTAGCATCGAGCAGTACTTC,CASRSPTSIEQYF
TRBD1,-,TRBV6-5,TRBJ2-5,TGTGCCAGCAGGCGTACAGGGGTCCAAGAGACCCAGTACTTC,CASRRTGVQETQYF
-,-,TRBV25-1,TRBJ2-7,TGTGCCAGCAGTGAAGGAGGGAACTACGAGCAGTACTTC,CASSEGGNYEQYF
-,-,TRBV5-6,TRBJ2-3,TGTGCCAGCAGCTTGGGCAGGGCGGCAACAGATACGCAGTATTTT,CASSLGRAATDTQYF
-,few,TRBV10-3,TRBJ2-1,TGTGCCATCAGCCGGGACTTACTCCACAATGAGCAGTTCTTC,CAISRDLLHNEQFF
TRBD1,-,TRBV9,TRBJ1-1,TGTGCCAGCAGCGTAGGCGGGACAGGGGGCACTGAAGCTTTCTTT,CASSVGGTGGTEAFF
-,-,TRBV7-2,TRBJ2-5,TGTGCCAGCAGCTTAAACGAAGAGACCCAGTACTTC,CASSLNEETQYF
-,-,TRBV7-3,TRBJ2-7,TGTGCCAGCAGCGCCCGGGGGGGACAGGCGTTATACGAGCAGTACTTC,CASSARGGQALYEQYF
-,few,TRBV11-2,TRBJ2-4,TGTGCCAGCAGCTTAGGGTTCTCCAAAAGGGACATTCAGTACTTC,CASSLGFSKRDIQYF
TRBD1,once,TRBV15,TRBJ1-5,TGTGCCACCAGCAGGGACAGGCATAGCAATCAGCCCCAGCATTTT,CATSRDRHSNQPQHF
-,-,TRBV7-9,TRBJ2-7,TGTGCCAGCAGCTTCGGGATACCGAGCTCCTACGAGCAGTACTTC,CASSFGIPSSYEQYF
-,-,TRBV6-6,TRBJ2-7,TGTGCCAGCAGTCTCCGGGAGACCTACGAGCAGTACTTC,CASSLRETYEQYF
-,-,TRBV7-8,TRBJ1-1,TGTGCCAGCAGCTTAGCGCAGTTTAGTGAAGCTTTCTTT,CASSLAQFSEAFF
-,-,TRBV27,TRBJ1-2,TGTGCCAGCAGTTTTCTGGGGGGGGCTGGGGGCTACACCTTC,CASSFLGGAGGYTF
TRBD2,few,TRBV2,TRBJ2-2,TGTGCCAGCAGTCGGGGGGCCGGGGAGCTGTTTTTT,CASSRGAGELFF
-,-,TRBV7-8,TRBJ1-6,TGTGCCAGCAGCTTAGAGAATAATTCACCCCTCCACTTT,CASSLENNSPLHF
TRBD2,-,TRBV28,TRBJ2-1,TGTGCCAGCAGTTTTTCTAGCGGGCACAATGAGCAGTTCTTC,CASSFSSGHNEQFF
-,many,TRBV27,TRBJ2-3,TGTGCCAGCAAGTCGGGGTCTAGCACAGATACGCAGTATTTT,CASKSGSSTDTQYF
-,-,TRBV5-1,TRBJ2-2,TGCGCCAGCAGCTTAGTACTACTCAACACCGGGGAGCTGTTTTTT,CASSLVLLNTGELFF
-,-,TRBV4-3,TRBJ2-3,TGCGCCAGCAGCCAAGCACAGGGCACAGATACGCAGTATTTT,CASSQAQGTDTQYF
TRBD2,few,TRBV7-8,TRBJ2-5,TGTGCCAGCAGCTCAAGACTAGCGGGGAAACAAGAGACCCAGTACTTC,CASSSRLAGKQETQYF
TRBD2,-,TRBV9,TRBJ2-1,TGTGCCAGCAGCGTAGATCCGAGCGGGACCCTCCGGAATGAGCAGTTCTTC,CASSVDPSGTLRNEQFF
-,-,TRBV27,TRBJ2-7,TGTGCCAGCAGTCGGCGGGGACCCTACGAGCAGTACTTC,CASSRRGPYEQYF